A single sample gave rise to the 22 T cell receptor beta chains below, sequenced in a study of OX40 agonist ivuxolimab in advanced cancers. The method was immunoSEQ multiplex PCR; TCRdb's version includes in-frame clones alone and lacks a portion of them. The table includes 20,000 to 25,000 clones, approximately 91% detected once. Sequencing used CD4+ or CD8+ T cells sorted from blood, obtained in a trial of the OX40 agonist ivuxolimab. The source of these receptors is an adult with an advanced solid tumor such as melanoma, head and neck, liver or kidney cancer.

Note on this clone: One junction end does not reproduce the germline sequence, and a read error may be involved. The chain has TRBV7-7 and TRBJ2-5; D gene unclear. Germline loops: CDR1 SSHAT, CDR2 FNYEAQ (reference sequence). This CDR3 is built from 15 residues. The CDR3 loop is CASSLGGGREETQYF. As DNA, the CDR3 is TGTGCTAGCAGCCTGGGCGGTGGGCGCGAAGAGACCCAGTACTTC.

The chain combines TRBV18 with TRBJ2-7; 10 bases line up with TRBD1. From germline, CDR1 is KGHSH and CDR2 LQKENI. The ends lost 4 bases at V and 4 bases at J; junction bases unmatched: 7. The CDR3 is 15 residues long. The CDR3 DNA follows: TGTGCCAGCTCACTACGGACAGGGGGAGGGTACGAGCAGTACTTC. It encodes CASSLRTGGGYEQYF. Full variable domain (outside the CDR3, taken from reference TRBV18 and TRBJ2-7): NAGVMQNPRHLVRRRGQEARLRCSPMKGHSHVYWYRQLPEEGLKFMVYLQKENIIDESGMPKERFSAEFPKEGPSILRIQQVVRGDSAAYFCASSLRTGGGYEQYFGPGTRLTVT.

This clone has just one count. In DNA, the CDR3 is TGTGCCAGCAGTTACTCCCCCGGGGGGTACGAGCAGTACTTC. Amino acid sequence: CASSYSPGGYEQYF. The chain has TRBV6-5 and TRBJ2-7; TRBD2 matches at 7 bases. V dropped 0 bases and J dropped 4; count of bases not matched to a gene: 3. The V gene's germline CDR1 is MNHEY and CDR2 SVGAGI. There are 14 residues in the CDR3.

The V and J genes are TRBV9 and TRBJ2-1; 8 bases fit TRBD2. The CDR3 extends over 16 amino acids. Germline V gene data show CDR1 as SGDLS and CDR2 as YYNGEE. V lost 0 bases to trimming and J lost 2 bases; unmatched junction nucleotides: 4. This CDR3 is CASSVGPGGAYNEQFF. The CDR3, as DNA: TGTGCCAGCAGCGTAGGCCCGGGAGGGGCCTACAATGAGCAGTTCTTC.

The gene calls are TRBV14 and TRBJ2-3, with TRBD2 identical over 9 bases. Germline values: CDR1 SGHDN, CDR2 FVKESK. CDR3 length: 16 amino acids. Germline trimming cut 4 bases from V and 6 bases from J; bases unmatched to any gene: 11. The CDR3 DNA is TGTGCCAGCAGCCCTCGGACTAGCGCTTGGGTGGATACGCAGTATTTT. Translation: CASSPRTSAWVDTQYF.

The rearrangement uses TRBV5-1 and TRBJ1-2; no clear D gene. Germline V gene lookup returns CDR1 SGHRS and CDR2 YFSETQ. This CDR3 is built from 13 residues. The V and J ends lost 3 bases and 5 bases respectively, with 11 bases between them. In DNA, the CDR3 is TGCGCCAGCAGCTCCCCCGAGGATTATGGCTACACCTTC. Translation: CASSSPEDYGYTF.

This sequence joins TRBV6-5 and TRBJ2-1, with 10 bases fitting TRBD2. Trimming cost V 5 bases and J 7 bases; bases outside gene matches: 8. In germline, CDR1 is MNHEY, CDR2 SVGAGI. This CDR3 contains 15 residues. CDR3 region: CASSPLAGVSNEQFF. CDR3 DNA: TGTGCCAGCAGTCCGCTAGCGGGAGTCTCGAATGAGCAGTTCTTC.

The V gene is TRBV7-2, the J gene TRBJ2-5, with D possibly matching TRBD2 (7 bases). CDR1 and CDR2 from the germline V gene are SGHTA and FQGNSA. This CDR3 spans 15 amino acids. The ends were cut back, 2 bases at V and 5 bases at J, with 15 bases in the middle. CDR3 region: CASSLRRGGLETQYF. CDR3 nucleotides: TGTGCCAGCAGCTTAAGAAGGGGGGGGCTGGAGACCCAGTACTTC.

The gene calls are TRBV2 and TRBJ2-7, with TRBD1 matching over 8 bases. The CDR3 has 14 amino acids. Unmatched junction bases numbered 8, after V lost 7 bases and J lost 3 bases. The V gene's germline CDR1 is SNHLY and CDR2 FYNNEI. The CDR3 nucleotides are TGTGCCAGCATTTTGACAGGGGCTAGCTACGAGCAGTACTTC. Residues: CASILTGASYEQYF.

The V call is TRBV6-6, the J call TRBJ2-2; D is unresolved. Trimming shortened V by 0 bases and J by 4 bases, and 9 bases separated the two germline ends. This CDR3 is built from 15 residues. CDR1 and CDR2 from the germline V gene are MNHNY and SVGAGI (reference sequence). The DNA of the CDR3 is TGTGCCAGCAGTTACTCGGGATCGGTCACCGGGGAGCTGTTTTTT. It is translated as CASSYSGSVTGELFF.

The chain links TRBV30 to TRBJ2-1; D gene ambiguous. The CDR3 runs to 11 residues. Trimming took 4 bases from V and 7 from J, leaving 8 bases between them. Germline CDR1 and CDR2: GTSNPN and SVGIG (reference sequence). CDR3 DNA: TGTGCCTGGACCCGGGCGAATGAGCAGTTCTTC. It encodes CAWTRANEQFF.

The chain is built from TRBV27 and TRBJ1-6; D call uncertain. This CDR3 has 18 amino acids. The V gene lost 5 bases and the J gene lost 7 bases, with 24 bases spanning the gap. Germline assignment: CDR1 MNHEY and CDR2 SMNVEV (reference sequence). The CDR3 loop is CASSVLPWSLRENSPLHF. The DNA for the CDR3 is TGTGCCAGCAGTGTGCTGCCTTGGTCCCTGAGGGAGAATTCACCCCTCCACTTT.

The CDR3 region is CASSTKREISYEQYF. CDR3 in DNA: TGTGCCAGCAGCACCAAGCGGGAGATCTCCTACGAGCAGTACTTC. The rearrangement links TRBV5-4 to TRBJ2-7; TRBD2 matches 8 bases. Losses at the gene ends were 4 bases for V and 0 bases for J; bases not matched to a gene: 6. Germline loops: CDR1 SGHNT, CDR2 YYREEE (reference sequence). The CDR3 runs to 15 residues.

This clone was seen a single time. The gene calls are TRBV7-2 and TRBJ2-5; D perhaps matches TRBD1 (5 bases). The CDR3 spans 15 residues. V was trimmed by 5 bases and J by 2 bases, leaving 15 bases between them. Germline V gives CDR1 SGHTA, CDR2 FQGNSA. Here the CDR3 reads CASSLRAGPQETQYF. DNA of the CDR3: TGTGCCAGCAGCCTCAGGGCAGGACCTCAAGAGACCCAGTACTTC.

J is TRBJ2-4 and V is TRBV19; TRBD1 aligns across 8 bases. V lost 10 bases to trimming and J lost 0 bases; unmatched junction nucleotides: 11. The CDR3 loop spans 16 amino acids. Per the germline V gene, CDR1 is LNHDA and CDR2 is SQIVND (reference sequence). In DNA form, the CDR3 reads TGTGCCACAACCAGCGGACAGGGCCGAGCCAAAAACATTCAGTACTTC. Amino acids: CATTSGQGRAKNIQYF.

The J gene is TRBJ1-2, the V gene TRBV30; perhaps TRBD1 as D (6 bases). There are 16 residues in the CDR3. Germline V gives CDR1 GTSNPN, CDR2 SVGIG (reference sequence). V was clipped by 3 bases and J by 4 bases, with 21 bases between them. CDR3 sequence reads: CAWSVYSRQALYGYTF. Written as DNA, the CDR3 is TGTGCCTGGAGCGTCTATTCCCGACAGGCGCTCTATGGCTACACCTTC.

V is TRBV28 and J is TRBJ2-5; D is tentatively TRBD1 or TRBD2 (5 bases each). V lost 6 bases and J lost 4, with 18 bases in between. The CDR3 extends over 15 amino acids. From germline, CDR1 is MDHEN and CDR2 SYDVKM. CDR3 bases: TGTGCCAGCAGGCGTTCCGGGACCAAGGGAGAGACCCAGTACTTC. Protein: CASRRSGTKGETQYF.

The gene calls are TRBV5-4 and TRBJ2-5; TRBD1 might be the D (6 bases). V dropped 2 bases and J dropped 5 bases, with 13 bases sitting between them. The germline V gene encodes CDR1 SGHNT and CDR2 YYREEE (reference sequence). There are 14 residues in the CDR3. CDR3 nucleotide sequence: TGTGCCAGCAGCTTCAAGGCAGGGGATGAGACCCAGTACTTC. Translating it yields CASSFKAGDETQYF.

This chain connects TRBV5-1 to TRBJ2-5; 7 bases agree with TRBD2. Trimming at V came to 7 bases and at J to 9 bases, leaving 3 bases not matched to a gene. Germline CDR1 is SGHRS and CDR2 is YFSETQ. The CDR3 consists of 10 residues. The CDR3 DNA follows: TGCGCCAGCGCGGGGGAGGCCCAGTACTTC. Protein sequence: CASAGEAQYF.

In this sample, this clone turned up once. This chain joins TRBV5-6 and TRBJ1-2; no firm D call. There are 13 residues in the CDR3. The germline gives CDR1 SGHDT, CDR2 YYEEEE. Trimming left V 3 bases short and J 5 bases short, with 11 bases between. Here the CDR3 reads CASSWLGSYGYTF. The CDR3 DNA sequence: TGTGCCAGCAGCTGGCTCGGGAGTTATGGCTACACCTTC.

This clone came up once. The chain combines TRBV27 with TRBJ2-3, with 12 bases that match TRBD2. V shed 3 bases, J shed 4 bases, and the junction held 11 bases outside the gene matches. This CDR3 is built from 18 residues. Germline assignment: CDR1 MNHEY and CDR2 SMNVEV (reference sequence). Written as DNA, the CDR3 is TGTGCCAGCAGTTTCCGCGCTCGGCTAGCGGGAGGGTCAGATACGCAGTATTTT. Translation gives CASSFRARLAGGSDTQYF.

The chain uses TRBV6-1 and TRBJ2-7, with TRBD2 matching 7 bases. This CDR3 has 15 amino acids. CDR1 is MNHNS, CDR2 SASEGT, per germline. Trimming cost V 7 bases and J 4 bases; bases outside gene matches: 13. The CDR3 DNA sequence: TGTGCCAGCACCCCTTCGGGCGGGAGTGCGTACGAGCAGTACTTC. This sequence encodes CASTPSGGSAYEQYF.